The table lists the clone carrying this T cell receptor (beta chain) with a count of one. Its antigen is not identified. Clones were sequenced by immunoSEQ multiplex PCR, and TCRdb holds only the in-frame ones, with some missing. The sample holds more than 100,000 clones, roughly 90% seen once. This sample is part of a study of T cell responses to AZD1222 COVID-19 vaccine. Study results and limitations: The breadth and depth of Spike-specific TCRs increased once two AZD1222 doses had been given.

There are 18 residues in the CDR3. Per germline, CDR1 LNHDA and CDR2 SQIVND (reference sequence). The V and J ends lost 7 bases and 1 base respectively, with 23 bases between them. The chain combines TRBV19 with TRBJ1-5; tentative D call: TRBD1 (5 bases). Sequenced here: peripheral blood, sampled on day 0 of AZD1222 vaccination. The receptor comes from an adult in good health. CDR3 loop: CASTLTIGTAWSNQPQHF. The CDR3 nucleotides are TGTGCCAGTACCTTAACCATCGGGACGGCCTGGAGCAATCAGCCCCAGCATTTT.